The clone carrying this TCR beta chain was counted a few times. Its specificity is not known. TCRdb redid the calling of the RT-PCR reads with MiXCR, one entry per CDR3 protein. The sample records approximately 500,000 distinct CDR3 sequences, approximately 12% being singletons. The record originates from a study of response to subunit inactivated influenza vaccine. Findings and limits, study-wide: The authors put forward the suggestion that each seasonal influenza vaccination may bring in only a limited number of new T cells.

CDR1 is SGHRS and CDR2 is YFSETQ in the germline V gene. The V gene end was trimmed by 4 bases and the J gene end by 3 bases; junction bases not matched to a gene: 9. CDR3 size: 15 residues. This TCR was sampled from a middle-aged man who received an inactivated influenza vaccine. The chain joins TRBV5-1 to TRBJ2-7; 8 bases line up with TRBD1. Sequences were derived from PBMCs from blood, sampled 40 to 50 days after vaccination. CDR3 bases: TGCGCCAGCAGCCGTGCGACAGGGGTGTTCTACGAGCAGTACTTC. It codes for CASSRATGVFYEQYF.